The present entry profiles one T cell receptor beta chain with its context. The antigen remains unidentified. A universal primer site and UMIs were added as TCR cDNA was made by 5'RACE template switching. TCRdb itself ran the 5' RACE reads through MiXCR, one entry per CDR3 protein. The sample includes 300,000 to 400,000 distinct CDR3 sequences, about 8.7% of them seen just once. This specimen comes from a study of T cells after yellow fever vaccination. Study results and caveats: Although the secondary response was weaker, it peaked faster, at day 5 versus 15. The booster response re-showed most primary clones: 96% CD4, approximately 90% CD8. From the bulk population, abundant clonotypes could contaminate and appear within FACS-sorted repertoires.

The CDR3 contains 13 residues. CDR1 is SGHDT, CDR2 YYEEEE, per germline. Deletions cut 5 bases from V and 7 bases from J, with 10 bases between. The chain is built from TRBV5-6 and TRBJ1-6; the D is unclear. The input for sequencing was PBMCs, taken on the day of the first yellow fever vaccination. The receptor's source is a man younger than 35 who received the YFV17D yellow fever vaccine. CDR3 bases: TGTGCCAGCAGGTACGGCAAGAATTCACCCCTCCACTTT. Amino acid sequence: CASRYGKNSPLHF.